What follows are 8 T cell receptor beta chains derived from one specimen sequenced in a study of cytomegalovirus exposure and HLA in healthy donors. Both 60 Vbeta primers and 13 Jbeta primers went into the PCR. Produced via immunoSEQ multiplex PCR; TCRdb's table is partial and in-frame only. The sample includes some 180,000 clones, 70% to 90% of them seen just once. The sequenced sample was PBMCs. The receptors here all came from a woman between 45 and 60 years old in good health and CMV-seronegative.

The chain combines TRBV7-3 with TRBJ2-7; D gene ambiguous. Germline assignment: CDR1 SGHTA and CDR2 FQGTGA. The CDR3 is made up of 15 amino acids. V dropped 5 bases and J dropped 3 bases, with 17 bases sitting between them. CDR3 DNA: TGTGCCAGCAGCCCCTCCGGGTCATTTGGCTACGAGCAGTACTTC. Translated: CASSPSGSFGYEQYF.

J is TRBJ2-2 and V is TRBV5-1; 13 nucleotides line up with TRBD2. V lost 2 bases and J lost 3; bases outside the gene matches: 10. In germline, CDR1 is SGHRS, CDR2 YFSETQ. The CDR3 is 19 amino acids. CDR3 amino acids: CASSFKNVGLAGYTGELFF. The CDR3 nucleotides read TGCGCCAGCAGCTTTAAGAATGTGGGACTAGCGGGATACACCGGGGAGCTGTTTTTT.

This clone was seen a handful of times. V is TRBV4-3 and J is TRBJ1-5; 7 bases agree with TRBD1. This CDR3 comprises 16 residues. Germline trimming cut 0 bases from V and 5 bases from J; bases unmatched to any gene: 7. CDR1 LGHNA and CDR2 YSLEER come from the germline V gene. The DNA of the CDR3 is TGCGCCAGCAGCCAAGACGGAGGGGGCATCGATCAGCCCCAGCATTTT. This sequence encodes CASSQDGGGIDQPQHF.

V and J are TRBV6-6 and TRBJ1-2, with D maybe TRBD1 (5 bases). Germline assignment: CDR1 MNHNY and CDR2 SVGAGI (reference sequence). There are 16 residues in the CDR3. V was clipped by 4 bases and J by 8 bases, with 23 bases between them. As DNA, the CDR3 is TGTGCCAGCAGTTGGGCTTCGCCTGGGGGGGGAGGGGGCTACACCTTC. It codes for CASSWASPGGGGGYTF.

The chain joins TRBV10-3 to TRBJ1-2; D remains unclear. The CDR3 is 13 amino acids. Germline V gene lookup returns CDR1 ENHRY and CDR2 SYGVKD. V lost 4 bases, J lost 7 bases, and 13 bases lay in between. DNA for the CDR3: TGTGCCATCAGTGCTGGGCCCACGGTTGGCTACACCTTC. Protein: CAISAGPTVGYTF.

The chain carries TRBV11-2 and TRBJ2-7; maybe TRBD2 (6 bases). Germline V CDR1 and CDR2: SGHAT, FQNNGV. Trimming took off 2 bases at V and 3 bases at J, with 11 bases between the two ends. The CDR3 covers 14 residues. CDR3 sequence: CASSLTSSIYEQYF. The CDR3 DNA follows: TGTGCCAGCAGCTTAACTAGCTCTATCTACGAGCAGTACTTC.

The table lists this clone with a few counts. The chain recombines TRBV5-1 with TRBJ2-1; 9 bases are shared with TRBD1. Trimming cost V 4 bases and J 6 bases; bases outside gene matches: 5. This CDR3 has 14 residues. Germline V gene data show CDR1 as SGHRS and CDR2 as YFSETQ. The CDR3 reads CASSAQTGGNEQFF. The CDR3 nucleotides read TGCGCCAGCAGCGCCCAGACAGGGGGCAATGAGCAGTTCTTC.

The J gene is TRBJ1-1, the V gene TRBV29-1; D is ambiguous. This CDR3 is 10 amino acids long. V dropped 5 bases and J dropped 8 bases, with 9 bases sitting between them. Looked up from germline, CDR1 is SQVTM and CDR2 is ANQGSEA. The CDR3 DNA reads TGCAGCGTTTTGACAAACGAAGCTTTCTTT. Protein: CSVLTNEAFF.